This is a list of T cell receptor beta chains from one sample in a study of identifying expanded T cells in peripheral blood. The table came from immunoSEQ multiplex PCR; TCRdb's copy has only in-frame clones and leaves some out. The top ten hold approximately 16% of the sample, which has under 130,000 clones, approximately 90% seen once. Sequenced material: blood. The receptors were sampled from a person aged 18-69 years in good health. The CDR3 runs from the conserved cysteine through the conserved F or W.

16,TRBV25-1,TRBJ2-7,CASSDPQLGQGYEQYF
15,TRBV7-2,TRBJ2-1,CASRAWGVLYGEQFF
14,TRBV6-5,TRBJ1-4,CASSYSLGGRKLFF
13,TRBV18,TRBJ1-2,CASSPRQGIGYTF
13,TRBV5-8,TRBJ2-3,CASSFSPTDTQYF
13,TRBV18,TRBJ1-6,CASSASGNSPLHF
18,TRBV23-1,TRBJ1-6,CASSRRTGKGAYNSPLHF
14,TRBV11-1,TRBJ1-6,CASSRPGPNSPLHF
15,TRBV4-3,TRBJ2-3,CASSQGPGLTDTQYF
17,TRBV7-9,TRBJ2-3,CASSLPPRGQGTDTQYF
15,TRBV5-4,TRBJ2-1,CASSSFAGGPNEQFF
15,TRBV21-1,TRBJ1-1,CASSKNRDTHTEAFF
13,TRBV6-5,TRBJ1-6,CASSGGGNSPLHF
16,TRBV5-6,TRBJ1-5,CASSWGGVLSNQPQHF
13,TRBV11-1,TRBJ1-2,CASSPPLGYGYTF
16,TRBV19,TRBJ2-4,CASSQGRGSAWHIQYF
16,TRBV19,TRBJ2-3,CASSIGQGGKLDTQYF
14,TRBV4-2,TRBJ2-5,CASSQVGNQETQYF
11,TRBV19,TRBJ2-7,CASRFRGAEYF
14,TRBV9,TRBJ2-7,CASSVGTGDYEQYF
16,TRBV5-4,TRBJ2-1,CASSSDGTSGAGEQFF
10,TRBV9,TRBJ2-3,CASSGATQYF
15,TRBV6-6,TRBJ1-6,CASSYSPPSNSPLHF
11,TRBV5-4,TRBJ2-5,CASSLQETQYF
15,TRBV4-1,TRBJ1-2,CASSHNQGRNDGYTF